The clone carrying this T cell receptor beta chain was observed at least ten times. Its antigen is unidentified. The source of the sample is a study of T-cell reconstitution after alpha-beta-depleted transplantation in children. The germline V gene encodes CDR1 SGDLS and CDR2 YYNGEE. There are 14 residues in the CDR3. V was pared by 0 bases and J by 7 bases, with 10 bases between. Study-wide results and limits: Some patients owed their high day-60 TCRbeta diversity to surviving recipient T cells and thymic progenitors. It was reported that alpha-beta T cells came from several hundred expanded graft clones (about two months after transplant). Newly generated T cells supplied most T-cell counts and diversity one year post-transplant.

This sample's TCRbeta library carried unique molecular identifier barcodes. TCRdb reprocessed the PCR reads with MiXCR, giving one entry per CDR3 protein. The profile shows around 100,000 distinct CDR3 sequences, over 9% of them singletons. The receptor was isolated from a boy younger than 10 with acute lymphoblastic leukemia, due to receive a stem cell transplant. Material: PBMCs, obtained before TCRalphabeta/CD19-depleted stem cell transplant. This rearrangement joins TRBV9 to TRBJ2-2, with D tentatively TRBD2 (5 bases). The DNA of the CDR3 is TGTGCCAGCAGCGTAGGGCGGGTTGTCGGGGAGCTGTTTTTT. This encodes CASSVGRVVGELFF.